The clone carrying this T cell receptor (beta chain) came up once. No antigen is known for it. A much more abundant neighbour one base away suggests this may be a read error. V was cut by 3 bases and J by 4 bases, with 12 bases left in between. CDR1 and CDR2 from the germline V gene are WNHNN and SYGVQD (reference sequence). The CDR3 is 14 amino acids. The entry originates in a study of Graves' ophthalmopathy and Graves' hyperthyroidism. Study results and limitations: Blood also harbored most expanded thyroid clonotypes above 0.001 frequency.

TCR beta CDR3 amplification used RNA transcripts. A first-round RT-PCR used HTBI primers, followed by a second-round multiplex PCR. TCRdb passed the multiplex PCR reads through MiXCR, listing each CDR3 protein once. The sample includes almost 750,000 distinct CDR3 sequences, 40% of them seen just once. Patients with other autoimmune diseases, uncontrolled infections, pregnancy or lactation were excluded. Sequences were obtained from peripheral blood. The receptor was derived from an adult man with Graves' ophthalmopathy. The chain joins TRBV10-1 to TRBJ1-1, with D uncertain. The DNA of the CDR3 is TGCGCCAGCAGTGAAGCGGGAAGGGCCACTGAAGCTTTCTTT. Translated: CASSEAGRATEAFF.